The 2 T cell receptor beta chains below were found in one sample sequenced in a study of blood T cell repertoires in COVID-19 (dated by TCRdb to the early 2020s). Library prep was done by the immunoSEQ multiplex PCR assay. What TCRdb holds here is the immuneACCESS table cut down to in-frame rearrangements. Part of the clones is not present; checked against another copy, under half of the missing clones reflect an unresolved V gene, and the others are unexplained. The sample records roughly 40,000 clones, approximately 89% of which are singletons. Together, the top ten hold approximately 8.1% of the sample. Sequencing was performed on peripheral blood. The receptor set was obtained from a woman in her 70s with acute or convalescent COVID-19.

This clone was seen a single time. This chain connects TRBV19 to TRBJ1-1; D remains ambiguous. Germline V gene data show CDR1 as LNHDA and CDR2 as SQIVND (reference sequence). This CDR3 comprises 12 residues. V was pared by 1 base and J by 9 bases, with 9 bases between. The CDR3 protein is CASSIAGVKAFF. The CDR3 DNA sequence: TGTGCCAGTAGTATAGCGGGAGTAAAAGCTTTCTTT.

J is TRBJ2-6 and V is TRBV27; D is unresolved. This CDR3 has 14 residues. Trimming shortened V by 3 bases and J by 2 bases, and 5 bases separated the two germline ends. From germline, CDR1 is MNHEY and CDR2 SMNVEV (reference sequence). CDR3 region: CASSFRAGANVLTF. CDR3 nucleotide sequence: TGTGCCAGCAGTTTTAGAGCTGGGGCCAACGTCCTGACTTTC.